This T cell receptor (beta chain) emerged from a study of T cell repertoires in cytomegalovirus infection. In its sample, this clonotype was seen a few times. Germline V lookup: CDR1 KGHSH, CDR2 LQKENI. The CDR3 contains 17 residues. V was clipped by 2 bases and J by 3 bases; unmatched bases: 6. TCRdb reprocessed the reads with MiXCR, giving one entry per CDR3 protein. Seen here are approximately 250,000 distinct CDR3 sequences, 9.1% observed once, and the top ten hold around 15%. The chain carries TRBV18 and TRBJ2-2; the match to TRBD1 covers 10 bases. Material: PBMCs. The clonotype originates from a human donor in good health (CMV status not recorded). Some clones in this sample may be carry-over from other donors' samples. As DNA, the CDR3 is TGTGCCAGCTCACCATCGACAGGGGGCGTGGACACCGGGGAGCTGTTTTTT. It specifies CASSPSTGGVDTGELFF.